This T cell receptor beta chain came from a study of blood T cell repertoires in COVID-19 (dated by TCRdb to about 2020). With respect to the entire study: Collaborator samples came from the United States, Italy and Spain and covered acute and convalescent phases of COVID-19. Where available, HLA class I and class II types were obtained from metadata supplied by the sample provider rather than from assay-based typing. Samples were obtained from the ongoing ImmuneRACE study (first 160 participants) and from 1,200 or so subjects provided by 6 global collaborators. The dataset comprised deeply sampled blood TCRbeta repertoires from subjects exposed to, actively infected with, or recovered from COVID-19. A de-identified subject ID, COVID-19 status, age in years and sex were almost always included in the sample metadata. The repertoires were released in a freely available public database intended as a resource for research on the immune response to SARS-CoV-2. The prospective study material was composed of cDNA or gDNA derived from T cells, B-cell-depleted T cells, or PBMCs. General conclusions and limits of the study: The amount of clinical and demographic metadata varied by source and participant and was provided uncurated.

As to this clone: Its recognized antigen is unknown. Per-base quality was not reported, and no clone a single base away is much larger than it.

Trimming costs V 1 base and J 6 bases, and their ends lie 12 bases apart. CDR1 and CDR2 are read off the germline V gene (reference sequence) as LGHDT and YNNKEL. The CDR3 has 14 amino acids, counting the end cysteine and phenylalanine. CDR3 DNA is the only sequence kept; it has 42 bases, read in frame from the first base. The immunoSEQ Assay, a bias-controlled multiplex PCR, was used to amplify TCRbeta CDR3 regions from genomic DNA. The study's processing was this. The number of nucleated cells in each sample was estimated from the amplification of reference gene primers within the assay. Sequence reads were collapsed and filtered to measure the absolute abundance of every unique TCRbeta CDR3 rearrangement. For each sample, productive Simpson clonality was calculated as the square root of Simpson's diversity index across productive rearrangements. In its TCRdb copy, this immuneACCESS table keeps in-frame sequences only and misses some clones. Where compared with another copy, unresolved V genes explain less than half of these, and the others have no known cause. That table supplies the V and J calls and clone size; D and trimming were determined from the DNA. The sample profile shows approximately 68,000 clones; 80% to 90% of them were found once. The top ten hold 11% of the sample.

The collaborating institutions used their own protocols to collect whole blood in K2EDTA tubes. For TCRbeta analysis, collaborators shipped samples in one of three forms: frozen whole blood, isolated PBMCs, or DNA extracted from either of those sample types. In this chain, TRBV3-1 (or the pseudogene TRBV3-2) is recombined with TRBJ1-1, with no reliable assignment of the D segment. This sequence was found in a man aged 65 to 85 with active or convalescent COVID-19. Material: peripheral blood. The DNA sequence follows: TGTGCCAGCAGCCAAGGACCAGGCTGGTCTGAAGCTTTCTTT. Translated, this gives CASSQGPGWSEAFF.